This T cell receptor beta chain was retrieved from a study of T-cell memory formation after mild COVID-19. Across the study: Largely, the TCR clusters proved donor specific.

TCRdb called the 5' RACE reads again in MiXCR, with one record for every CDR3 protein. This table holds 50,000 or so distinct CDR3 sequences, 9.3% found once. The CDR3 consists of 14 residues. Germline CDR1 MNHEY, CDR2 SVGAGI. Trimming stripped 9 bases from V and 7 bases from J, with 20 bases between. The specimen sequenced was PBMCs or a T cell subset sorted from them (not recorded which). The sequence came from an adult woman who had mild COVID-19 (a few samples of this study predate the infection). Cell type and time point are not known. V usage is TRBV6-5 and J usage is TRBJ2-3; tentative D call: TRBD2 (5 bases). CDR3 region: CARSYRGPMNTQYF. For the CDR3, the DNA is TGTGCCAGAAGCTATAGAGGGCCTATGAATACGCAGTATTTT.